A single sample gave rise to the 30 T cell receptor beta chains below, sequenced in a study of blood T cell repertoires in COVID-19. The assay was immunoSEQ multiplex PCR, and TCRdb's table has in-frame clones only and misses some. Among some 73,000 clones, 75% to 90% were seen once, and the ten largest hold 6.3%. The sample was peripheral blood. These receptors were obtained from a man older than 75 with COVID-19, enrolled during active disease.

The chain carries TRBV18 and TRBJ1-2, with 9 bases that match TRBD1. The V gene end was trimmed by 3 bases and the J gene end by 6 bases; junction bases not matched to a gene: 2. The CDR3 covers 13 residues. Germline values: CDR1 KGHSH, CDR2 LQKENI. The CDR3 coding sequence is TGTGCCAGCTCACCGGGACAGGGCAATGGCTACACCTTC. This encodes CASSPGQGNGYTF. Using reference TRBV18 and TRBJ1-2 for the parts outside the CDR3, the full variable domain is NAGVMQNPRHLVRRRGQEARLRCSPMKGHSHVYWYRQLPEEGLKFMVYLQKENIIDESGMPKERFSAEFPKEGPSILRIQQVVRGDSAAYFCASSPGQGNGYTFGSGTRLTVV.

V is TRBV12-3 or TRBV12-4 and J is TRBJ2-7; a possible D gene is TRBD1 (6 bases). This CDR3 has 13 residues. V was pared by 5 bases and J by 7 bases, with 15 bases between. The CDR3 loop reads CASSTRRGGEQYF. In DNA form, the CDR3 reads TGTGCCAGCAGTACTCGCAGGGGTGGAGAGCAGTACTTC.

The V call is TRBV5-3, the J call TRBJ1-6, with 11 nucleotides matching TRBD1. TRBV5-3 is noted as an ORF with a role that remains uncertain. Losses at the gene ends were 4 bases for V and 1 base for J; bases not matched to a gene: 10. The length of the CDR3 is 19 residues. This chain's CDR3 is CARSAGQGAVGSYNSPLHF. The CDR3 nucleotides read TGTGCCAGAAGCGCAGGACAGGGGGCAGTGGGATCCTATAATTCACCCCTCCACTTT.

The chain employs TRBV6-2 or TRBV6-3 and TRBJ2-7; 8 positions match TRBD1. CDR1 is MNHEY and CDR2 is SVGEGT in the germline V gene. After removal of 2 bases from V and 2 bases from J, the junction contained 8 bases not matched to a gene. CDR3 length equals 16 residues. CDR3 sequence (DNA): TGTGCCAGCAGTTACCGTCCAGGGGGCATTCCCTACGAGCAGTACTTC. Protein product: CASSYRPGGIPYEQYF.

This chain joins TRBV6-5 and TRBJ2-1; a weak D match, TRBD1 (6 bases). This CDR3 has 15 amino acids. CDR1 and CDR2 (germline): MNHEY, SVGAGI. Between the trimmed V and J ends, which lost 2 bases and 4 bases, there was a span of 12 bases. DNA of the CDR3: TGTGCCAGCAGTTACGACAGGAGGACTTACAATGAGCAGTTCTTC. Protein product: CASSYDRRTYNEQFF.

The rearrangement joins TRBV29-1 to TRBJ2-1; a weak D match, TRBD1 (6 bases). Trimming shortened V by 5 bases and J by 8 bases, and 10 bases separated the two germline ends. CDR1 is SQVTM, CDR2 ANQGSEA, per germline. This CDR3 region has 11 residues. CDR3 sequence (DNA): TGCAGCGTTAAAAAGGGGGATGAGCAGTTCTTC. This encodes CSVKKGDEQFF.

The chain links TRBV7-6 to TRBJ1-5; a possible D gene is TRBD1 (5 bases). Trimming cost V 5 bases and J 0 bases, with 11 bases left between them. CDR3 size: 15 residues. The V gene's germline CDR1 is SGHVS and CDR2 FNYEAQ. The CDR3 is CASSPDSDSNQPQHF. CDR3 sequence (DNA): TGTGCCAGCAGCCCAGACAGTGATAGCAATCAGCCCCAGCATTTT.

The chain carries TRBV5-6 and TRBJ1-2, with TRBD1 matching 7 bases. CDR1 is SGHDT and CDR2 is YYEEEE in the germline V gene. J was trimmed by 4 bases and V by 3 bases; bases with no gene match: 9. CDR3 length: 15 amino acids. The CDR3 DNA reads TGTGCCAGCAGCTCGCGGGACAGATTCGGCTATGGCTACACCTTC. As protein: CASSSRDRFGYGYTF.

The chain has TRBV6-5 and TRBJ1-1; a weak D match, TRBD1 (5 bases). V was clipped by 5 bases and J by 3 bases, with 7 bases between them. The germline V gene has CDR1 MNHEY and CDR2 SVGAGI. The CDR3 spans 12 residues. The CDR3 DNA reads TGTGCCAGCAGTCAACAGGACACTGAAGCTTTCTTT. Protein product: CASSQQDTEAFF.

The chain is built from TRBV5-1 and TRBJ2-3; possibly TRBD1 for D (6 bases). The CDR3 spans 16 residues. The germline gives CDR1 SGHRS, CDR2 YFSETQ. Trimming shortened V by 4 bases and J by 0 bases, and 15 bases separated the two germline ends. This chain's CDR3 is CASSPGQTYSTDTQYF. The CDR3 DNA sequence: TGCGCCAGCAGCCCCGGACAGACCTATAGCACAGATACGCAGTATTTT.

The chain employs TRBV11-2 and TRBJ2-7; TRBD1 agrees at 9 bases. Losses at the gene ends were 5 bases for V and 4 bases for J; bases not matched to a gene: 12. The CDR3 totals 16 residues. Germline CDR1 is SGHAT and CDR2 is FQNNGV. The CDR3: CASSPHTTGGSYEQYF. CDR3 DNA sequence: TGTGCCAGCAGCCCCCATACCACAGGGGGCTCGTACGAGCAGTACTTC.

The chain has TRBV6-5 and TRBJ2-7; the D gene is possibly TRBD1 (5 bases). V gave up 5 bases and J gave up 3 bases, with 11 bases separating them. The CDR3 runs to 13 residues. Germline-derived CDR1 and CDR2 are MNHEY and SVGAGI. CDR3 sequence reads: CASSKLQVYEQYF. CDR3 DNA sequence: TGTGCCAGCAGTAAACTACAGGTCTACGAGCAGTACTTC.

The V call is TRBV2, the J call TRBJ1-1; no reliable D call. Trimming stripped 6 bases from V and 2 bases from J, with 10 bases between. The germline gives CDR1 SNHLY, CDR2 FYNNEI. The CDR3 has 13 amino acids. The CDR3 here is CASSGDYNTEAFF. In DNA, the CDR3 is TGTGCCAGCAGCGGAGATTATAACACTGAAGCTTTCTTT.

V usage is TRBV9 and J usage is TRBJ2-1, with 8 bases aligning to TRBD1. The CDR3 is 15 residues long. The V gene end was trimmed by 0 bases and the J gene end by 8 bases; junction bases not matched to a gene: 7. CDR1 and CDR2 from the germline V gene are SGDLS and YYNGEE. CDR3 region: CASSVGVDRVHEQFF. DNA of the CDR3: TGTGCCAGCAGCGTAGGGGTGGACAGGGTCCATGAGCAGTTCTTC.

This rearrangement joins TRBV3-1 (or the pseudogene TRBV3-2) to TRBJ2-5, with unresolved D. CDR1 is LGHDT, CDR2 YNNKEL, per germline (reference sequence). Trimming took off 5 bases at V and 1 base at J, with 8 bases between the two ends. The CDR3 contains 13 residues. The CDR3 spells CASSTGPQETQYF. In nucleotides, the CDR3 is TGTGCCAGCAGCACGGGTCCCCAAGAGACCCAGTACTTC.

The V call is TRBV9, the J call TRBJ2-2; no clear D. Trimming removed 4 bases from V and 4 bases from J, with 5 bases in between. Per germline, CDR1 SGDLS and CDR2 YYNGEE. The CDR3 spans 12 residues. The CDR3 loop reads CASSPVTGELFF. The CDR3 DNA reads TGTGCCAGCAGCCCCGTCACCGGGGAGCTGTTTTTT.

V gene TRBV2 combines with J gene TRBJ2-5; a weak D match, TRBD2 (6 bases). Germline CDR1 is SNHLY and CDR2 is FYNNEI. Trimming took off 4 bases at V and 0 bases at J, with 12 bases between the two ends. The CDR3 has 15 amino acids. CDR3 coding DNA: TGTGCCAGCAGTGTTCTAGGGGACTACCAAGAGACCCAGTACTTC. This encodes CASSVLGDYQETQYF.

This clone showed up just a few times. V and J are TRBV28 and TRBJ1-5, with 7 nucleotides matching TRBD1. Trimming took 7 bases from V and 4 from J; bases not matched to a gene: 7. CDR1 and CDR2 from the germline V gene are MDHEN and SYDVKM. The CDR3 covers 14 residues. In DNA, the CDR3 is TGTGCCAGCACCTTGACAGGGAATAATCAGCCCCAGCATTTT. It is translated as CASTLTGNNQPQHF. The complete variable domain, with remaining parts taken from reference TRBV28 and TRBJ1-5, reads DVKVTQSSRYLVKRTGEKVFLECVQDMDHENMFWYRQDPGLGLRLIYFSYDVKMKEKGDIPEGYSVSREKKERFSLILESASTNQTSMYLCASTLTGNNQPQHFGDGTRLSIL.

The V call is TRBV5-1, the J call TRBJ1-4, with 7 bases fitting TRBD1. Trimming removed 4 bases from V and 8 bases from J; junction bases left unmatched: 11. The CDR3 spans 15 residues. From germline, CDR1 is SGHRS and CDR2 YFSETQ. As DNA, the CDR3 is TGCGCCAGCAGCGAAGGGACAGTGGCTTGGGAAAAACTGTTTTTT. Its translation: CASSEGTVAWEKLFF.

The chain has TRBV5-5 and TRBJ2-1; D may be TRBD2 (7 bases). There are 13 residues in the CDR3. Germline V lookup: CDR1 SGHKS, CDR2 YYEKEE (reference sequence). With 4 bases removed from V and 9 bases from J, the gap between germline ends came to 14 bases. The CDR3, as DNA: TGTGCCAGCAGCCCGGGGGGAGGGGGTGAGCAGTTCTTC. It translates to CASSPGGGGEQFF. The entire variable domain, with the rest obtained from reference TRBV5-5 and TRBJ2-1, is as follows: DAGVTQSPTHLIKTRGQQVTLRCSPISGHKSVSWYQQVLGQGPQFIFQYYEKEERGRGNFPDRFSARQFPNYSSELNVNALLLGDSALYLCASSPGGGGEQFFGPGTRLTVL.

This chain links TRBV18 with TRBJ1-1, with a weak D call TRBD1 (6 bases). Trimming pared 3 bases from V and 3 bases from J, leaving 11 bases between. The CDR3 has 14 residues. CDR1 is KGHSH, CDR2 LQKENI, per germline. The CDR3 protein is CASSPGAEDTEAFF. CDR3 sequence (DNA): TGTGCCAGCTCACCGGGGGCGGAGGACACTGAAGCTTTCTTT.

This chain joins TRBV7-9 and TRBJ2-5; 7 bases are shared with TRBD2. The CDR3 is made up of 16 amino acids. Germline V gives CDR1 SEHNR, CDR2 FQNEAQ (reference sequence). V lost 3 bases, J lost 5 bases, and 12 bases stayed unmatched. In DNA form, the CDR3 reads TGTGCCAGCAGCTTTATAACTAGCGAAGGTTTCGAGACCCAGTACTTC. This encodes CASSFITSEGFETQYF.

V usage is TRBV2 and J usage is TRBJ1-6, with D uncertain. The CDR3 has 13 amino acids. Trimming took off 10 bases at V and 9 bases at J, with 16 bases between the two ends. Germline assignment: CDR1 SNHLY and CDR2 FYNNEI. The DNA of the CDR3 is TGTGCCACGGCCGGGAGCAACAGTTCACCCCTCCACTTT. This gives the protein CATAGSNSSPLHF.

V is TRBV20-1 and J is TRBJ2-1; D ambiguous. The germline gives CDR1 DFQATT, CDR2 SNEGSKA (reference sequence). CDR3 size: 11 residues. Trimming removed 6 bases at V and 9 bases at J, with 12 bases between. The CDR3 sequence: CSAVNIPEQFF. CDR3 nucleotide sequence: TGCAGTGCCGTAAACATACCTGAGCAGTTCTTC.

J is TRBJ1-2 and V is TRBV7-2; the D is unclear. In germline, CDR1 is SGHTA, CDR2 FQGNSA. The germline V and J ends were trimmed by 6 bases and 4 bases, with 12 bases remaining between them. The CDR3 contains 13 residues. The CDR3 sequence is CASSSDFIYGYTF. The CDR3 DNA follows: TGTGCCAGCAGTTCCGACTTCATCTATGGCTACACCTTC.

The chain recombines TRBV21-1 with TRBJ2-7; the table's D call, TRBD2, was not checked against the DNA. TRBV21-1 is deemed a pseudogene. The CDR3 covers 17 residues. The CDR3 protein is CASSKGERGGGSYEQYF. The CDR3 nucleotides are TGTGCCAGCAGCAAAGGCGAAAGGGGGGGCGGTTCCTACGAGCAGTACTTC.

This clone was counted a single time. V is TRBV5-4 and J is TRBJ2-1; a possible D gene is TRBD1 (7 bases). Germline V gene data show CDR1 as SGHNT and CDR2 as YYREEE (reference sequence). The germline V and J ends were trimmed by 0 bases and 5 bases, with 18 bases remaining between them. CDR3 length: 17 residues. The CDR3 region is CASSLVGPGGNNNEQFF. The DNA of the CDR3 is TGTGCCAGCAGCTTGGTGGGGCCAGGGGGGAATAACAATGAGCAGTTCTTC. The whole variable domain, remainder taken from reference TRBV5-4 and TRBJ2-1, is ETGVTQSPTHLIKTRGQQVTLRCSSQSGHNTVSWYQQALGQGPQFIFQYYREEENGRGNFPPRFSGLQFPNYSSELNVNALELDDSALYLCASSLVGPGGNNNEQFFGPGTRLTVL.

This chain links TRBV5-4 with TRBJ1-6; 8 bases match TRBD1. Germline V gives CDR1 SGHNT, CDR2 YYREEE (reference sequence). This CDR3 contains 14 residues. V lost 2 bases to trimming and J lost 14 bases; unmatched junction nucleotides: 9. As DNA, the CDR3 is TGTGCCAGCAGCTTCGGACAGGGTGTAGGATCCCTCCACTTT. Amino acid sequence: CASSFGQGVGSLHF.

The CDR3 loop is CASSLPMAGADGYTF. The CDR3 DNA follows: TGCGCCAGCAGCTTGCCTATGGCGGGGGCGGACGGCTACACCTTC. V and J are TRBV5-1 and TRBJ1-2, with D perhaps TRBD1 (6 bases). The CDR3 covers 15 residues. Germline assignment: CDR1 SGHRS and CDR2 YFSETQ. Trimming pared 1 base from V and 8 bases from J, leaving 18 bases between.

The gene calls are TRBV27 and TRBJ2-7; 7 nucleotides agree with TRBD1. V lost 5 bases to trimming and J lost 2 bases; unmatched junction nucleotides: 9. This CDR3 contains 15 residues. Germline V gene sequence: CDR1 MNHEY, CDR2 SMNVEV (reference sequence). The CDR3 is CASSETGTETYEQYF. CDR3 nucleotides: TGTGCCAGCAGTGAGACCGGGACAGAGACCTACGAGCAGTACTTC.